One sample yielded the 14 T cell receptor beta chains listed below, sequenced in a study of shared clonotypes between healthy human individuals (dated by TCRdb to 2020 to 2022). Library preparation used the immunoSEQ multiplex PCR assay. TCRdb took this table from immuneACCESS and kept in-frame rearrangements with V and J called. Such tables lack part of the clones; where checked against another copy, unresolved V genes explain under half of the gap, and the rest is unexplained. The sample yields 2 million to 2.5 million clones; approximately 94% were counted once. Clones ranked in the top ten supply roughly 0.13% of the sample. The specimen was naive CD4+ T cells sorted from blood. The cell subset or site label for this specimen denotes: CD45RA+ positively selected. All receptors derive from a man aged 18 to 35 in good health.

The chain uses TRBV15 and TRBJ2-7, with unresolved D. CDR3 length equals 13 residues. V was trimmed by 4 bases and J by 2 bases, leaving 9 bases between them. Germline values: CDR1 LNHNV, CDR2 YYDKDF (reference sequence). CDR3 DNA sequence: TGTGCCACCAGCATTGATGACACCTACGAGCAGTACTTC. Its translation is CATSIDDTYEQYF.

J is TRBJ2-6 and V is TRBV30; D is uncertain. CDR1 is GTSNPN, CDR2 SVGIG, per germline (reference sequence). This CDR3 is built from 14 residues. Trimming removed 3 bases at V and 2 bases at J, with 8 bases between. CDR3 sequence reads: CAWSGLAGANVLTF. The CDR3 region has the DNA TGTGCCTGGAGCGGTCTGGCTGGGGCCAACGTCCTGACTTTC.

The V and J genes are TRBV6-6 and TRBJ2-1; weak D call: TRBD2 (6 bases). Trimming took 5 bases from V and 12 from J, leaving 14 bases between them. This CDR3 spans 12 amino acids. Germline-derived CDR1 and CDR2 are MNHNY and SVGAGI (reference sequence). The CDR3 region is CASSPRRERQFF. The DNA of the CDR3 is TGTGCCAGCAGTCCCCGGAGGGAGAGGCAGTTCTTC.

This clone was observed once. This rearrangement joins TRBV5-6 to TRBJ1-1; 7 bases are a match to TRBD1. The V and J ends lost 4 bases and 0 bases, in that order; junction bases with no gene match: 9. Germline CDR1 reads SGHDT; CDR2 reads YYEEEE. CDR3 length: 16 residues. The CDR3 DNA reads as TGTGCCAGCAGCCCCCAGTTCAGGGGGGTGAACACTGAAGCTTTCTTT. Translated: CASSPQFRGVNTEAFF. Full variable domain (missing parts from reference TRBV5-6 and TRBJ1-1): DAGVTQSPTHLIKTRGQQVTLRCSPKSGHDTVSWYQQALGQGPQFIFQYYEEEERQRGNFPDRFSGHQFPNYSSELNVNALLLGDSALYLCASSPQFRGVNTEAFFGQGTRLTVV.

The J gene is TRBJ2-1, the V gene TRBV11-2; 7 bases are shared with TRBD2. Trimming cost V 5 bases and J 5 bases; bases outside gene matches: 6. The length of the CDR3 is 14 residues. The germline CDR1 and CDR2 sequences are SGHAT and FQNNGV. CDR3 residues: CASSRIAGNNEQFF. The DNA of the CDR3 is TGTGCCAGCAGCAGAATAGCGGGTAACAATGAGCAGTTCTTC.

The chain recombines TRBV19 with TRBJ1-6; 7 nucleotides match TRBD1. Trimming removed 6 bases from V and 5 bases from J; junction bases left unmatched: 4. Germline V gene sequence: CDR1 LNHDA, CDR2 SQIVND (reference sequence). This CDR3 contains 14 residues. The DNA of the CDR3 is TGTGCCAGTAGGACGGGACAGAATAATTCACCCCTCCACTTT. Translation gives CASRTGQNNSPLHF.

J is TRBJ1-4 and V is TRBV9, with no clear D. The CDR3 runs to 15 residues. Trimming removed 4 bases at V and 8 bases at J, with 18 bases between. Germline CDR1 SGDLS, CDR2 YYNGEE. The CDR3 DNA reads as TGTGCCAGCAGCCCCTTCGGGCAGGCTGGAGAAAAACTGTTTTTT. This codes for CASSPFGQAGEKLFF.

On this clone: Other DNA sequences from this sample encode an identical CDR3 as well. This chain joins TRBV6-5 and TRBJ2-4; no clear D gene. This CDR3 comprises 13 residues. From germline, CDR1 is MNHEY and CDR2 SVGAGI. V shed 5 bases and J shed 0 bases, with 5 bases lying between them. This CDR3 reads CASSGLAKNIQYF. The CDR3 DNA sequence: TGTGCCAGCAGTGGTTTAGCCAAAAACATTCAGTACTTC.

This clone has a single count. The chain joins TRBV30 to TRBJ2-3; 8 nucleotides align to TRBD1. The J segment lost 6 bases and the V segment lost 0 bases, leaving 11 bases of the junction unmatched. The length of the CDR3 is 16 residues. The germline V gene encodes CDR1 GTSNPN and CDR2 SVGIG (reference sequence). The DNA for the CDR3 is TGTGCCTGGAGTGTAAGGGGACAGGCCCTGCGGGATACGCAGTATTTT. It is translated as CAWSVRGQALRDTQYF. Together with reference TRBV30 and TRBJ2-3, the CDR3 gives the full variable domain: SQTIHQWPATLVQPVGSPLSLECTVEGTSNPNLYWYRQAAGRGLQLLFYSVGIGQISSEVPQNLSASRPQDRQFILSSKKLLLSDSGFYLCAWSVRGQALRDTQYFGPGTRLTVL.

This rearrangement joins TRBV7-9 to TRBJ2-5, with TRBD1 matching 7 bases. This CDR3 has 17 residues. Germline assignment: CDR1 SEHNR and CDR2 FQNEAQ (reference sequence). The trim removed 4 bases at V and 5 bases at J, leaving 16 bases unmatched. CDR3 sequence reads: CASSSSGTAYKGETQYF. The DNA of the CDR3 is TGTGCCAGCAGCTCTTCCGGGACAGCATACAAAGGGGAGACCCAGTACTTC.

The chain links TRBV30 to TRBJ1-4; D perhaps matches TRBD1 (5 bases). CDR1 is GTSNPN and CDR2 is SVGIG in the germline V gene (reference sequence). V lost 8 bases, J lost 2 bases, and 15 bases lay in between. The CDR3 runs 14 residues. The CDR3 protein is CAGTYQSTNEKLFF. CDR3 nucleotides: TGTGCCGGGACTTACCAGTCGACTAATGAAAAACTGTTTTTT.

The chain links TRBV5-5 to TRBJ2-3; 7 bases are shared with TRBD2. Germline V gene lookup returns CDR1 SGHKS and CDR2 YYEKEE (reference sequence). Trimming cost V 4 bases and J 2 bases; bases outside gene matches: 10. The CDR3 spans 16 residues. CDR3 region: CASSVPLARHTDTQYF. CDR3 in DNA: TGTGCCAGCAGCGTACCACTAGCGAGACACACAGATACGCAGTATTTT.

V usage is TRBV2 and J usage is TRBJ2-6; 13 nucleotides match TRBD2. Germline lookup yields CDR1 SNHLY and CDR2 FYNNEI. This CDR3 has 19 residues. Trimming took 1 base from V and 0 from J; bases not matched to a gene: 3. CDR3 amino acids: CASSEGTSGRPSGANVLTF. In DNA form, the CDR3 reads TGTGCCAGCAGTGAAGGGACTAGCGGGAGACCCTCTGGGGCCAACGTCCTGACTTTC.

This chain's CDR3 is CASSDSVGDTGELFF. The DNA for the CDR3 is TGCGCCAGCAGCGACTCCGTCGGGGACACCGGGGAGCTGTTTTTT. The J gene is TRBJ2-2, the V gene TRBV5-1; D perhaps matches TRBD2 (5 bases). The CDR3 is 15 amino acids. V was trimmed by 4 bases and J by 3 bases, leaving 13 bases between them. The germline gives CDR1 SGHRS, CDR2 YFSETQ.